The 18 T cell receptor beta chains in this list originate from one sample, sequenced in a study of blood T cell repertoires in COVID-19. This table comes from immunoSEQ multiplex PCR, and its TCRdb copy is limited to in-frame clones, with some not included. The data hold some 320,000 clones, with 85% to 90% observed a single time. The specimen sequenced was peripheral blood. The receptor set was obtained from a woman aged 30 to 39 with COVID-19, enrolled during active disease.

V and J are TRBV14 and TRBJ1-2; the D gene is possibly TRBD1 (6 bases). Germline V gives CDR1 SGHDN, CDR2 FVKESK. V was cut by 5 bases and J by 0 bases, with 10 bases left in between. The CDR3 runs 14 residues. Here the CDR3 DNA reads TGTGCCAGCAGCGGACAGTCCGCTAACTATGGCTACACCTTC. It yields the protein CASSGQSANYGYTF.

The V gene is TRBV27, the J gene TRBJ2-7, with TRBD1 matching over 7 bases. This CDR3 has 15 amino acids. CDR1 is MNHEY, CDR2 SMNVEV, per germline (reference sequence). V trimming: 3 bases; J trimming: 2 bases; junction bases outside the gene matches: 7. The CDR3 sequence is CASSLTGSPPYEQYF. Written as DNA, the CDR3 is TGTGCCAGCAGTTTGACAGGGTCTCCCCCCTACGAGCAGTACTTC.

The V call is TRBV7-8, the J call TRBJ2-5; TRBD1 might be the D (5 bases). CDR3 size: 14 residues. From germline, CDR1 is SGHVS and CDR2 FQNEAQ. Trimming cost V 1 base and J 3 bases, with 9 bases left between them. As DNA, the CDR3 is TGTGCCAGCAGCTTAGTGAAGGGGAAAGAGACCCAGTACTTC. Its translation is CASSLVKGKETQYF.

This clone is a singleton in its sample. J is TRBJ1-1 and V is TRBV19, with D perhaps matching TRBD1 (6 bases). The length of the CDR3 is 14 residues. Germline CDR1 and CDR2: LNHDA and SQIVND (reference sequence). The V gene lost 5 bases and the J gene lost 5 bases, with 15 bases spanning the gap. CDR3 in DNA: TGTGCCAGTAGTTCCACAGGGTCGAAGACTGAAGCTTTCTTT. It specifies CASSSTGSKTEAFF. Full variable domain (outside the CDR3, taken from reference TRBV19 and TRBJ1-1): DGGITQSPKYLFRKEGQNVTLSCEQNLNHDAMYWYRQDPGQGLRLIYYSQIVNDFQKGDIAEGYSVSREKKESFPLTVTSAQKNPTAFYLCASSSTGSKTEAFFGQGTRLTVV.

CDR3 sequence reads: CASSLVGGAGELFF. DNA of the CDR3: TGTGCCAGCAGCCTCGTAGGAGGAGCCGGGGAGCTGTTTTTT. The V call is TRBV6-5, the J call TRBJ2-2; the D gene is possibly TRBD2 (5 bases). The CDR3 length is 14 residues. Germline assignment: CDR1 MNHEY and CDR2 SVGAGI. V lost 6 bases and J lost 6, with 14 bases in between.

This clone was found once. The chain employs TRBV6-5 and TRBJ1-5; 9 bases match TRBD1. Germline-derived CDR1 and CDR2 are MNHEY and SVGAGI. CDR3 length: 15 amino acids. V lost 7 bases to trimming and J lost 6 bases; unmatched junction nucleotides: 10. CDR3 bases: TGTGCCAGCAAATCACAGGGGGCGTTAGGTCAGCCCCAGCATTTT. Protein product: CASKSQGALGQPQHF.

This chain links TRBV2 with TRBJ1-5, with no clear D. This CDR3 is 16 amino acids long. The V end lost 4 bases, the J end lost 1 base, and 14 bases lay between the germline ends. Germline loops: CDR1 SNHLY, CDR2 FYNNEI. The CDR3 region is CASSVVSGRSNQPQHF. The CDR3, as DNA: TGTGCCAGCAGTGTGGTTTCCGGTCGGAGCAATCAGCCCCAGCATTTT.

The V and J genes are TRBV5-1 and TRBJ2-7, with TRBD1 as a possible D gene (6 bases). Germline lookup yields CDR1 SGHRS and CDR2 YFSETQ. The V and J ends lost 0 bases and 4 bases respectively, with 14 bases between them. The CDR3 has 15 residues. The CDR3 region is CASSLGSSRGYEQYF. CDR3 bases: TGCGCCAGCAGCTTGGGCAGCAGCAGGGGTTACGAGCAGTACTTC.

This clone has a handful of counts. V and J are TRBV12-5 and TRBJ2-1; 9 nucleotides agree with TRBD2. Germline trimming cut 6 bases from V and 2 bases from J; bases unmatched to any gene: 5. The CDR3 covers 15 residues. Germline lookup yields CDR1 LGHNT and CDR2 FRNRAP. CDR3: CASGPIAGAYNEQFF. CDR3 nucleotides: TGTGCTAGTGGCCCCATAGCGGGAGCCTACAATGAGCAGTTCTTC.

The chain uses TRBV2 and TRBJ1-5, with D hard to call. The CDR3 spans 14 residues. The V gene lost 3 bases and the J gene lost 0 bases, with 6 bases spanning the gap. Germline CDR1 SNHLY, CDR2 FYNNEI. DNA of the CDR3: TGTGCCAGCAGTGAGTTAAATAGCAATCAGCCCCAGCATTTT. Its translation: CASSELNSNQPQHF.

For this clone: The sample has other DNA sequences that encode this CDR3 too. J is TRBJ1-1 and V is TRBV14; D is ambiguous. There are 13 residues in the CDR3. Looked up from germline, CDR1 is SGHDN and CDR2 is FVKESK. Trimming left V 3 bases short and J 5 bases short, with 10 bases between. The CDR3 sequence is CASSQVRGTEAFF. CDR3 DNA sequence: TGTGCCAGCAGCCAGGTTAGAGGGACTGAAGCTTTCTTT. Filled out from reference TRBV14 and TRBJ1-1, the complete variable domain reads EAGVTQFPSHSVIEKGQTVTLRCDPISGHDNLYWYRRVMGKEIKFLLHFVKESKQDESGMPNNRFLAERTGGTYSTLKVQPAELEDSGVYFCASSQVRGTEAFFGQGTRLTVV.

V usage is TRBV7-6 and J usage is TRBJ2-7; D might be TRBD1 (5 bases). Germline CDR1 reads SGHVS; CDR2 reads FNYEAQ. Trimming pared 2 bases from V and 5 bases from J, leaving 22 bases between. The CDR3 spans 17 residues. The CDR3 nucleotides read TGTGCCAGCAGCTTATTCGAAAGGACGATGGTAGGGGACGAGCAGTACTTC. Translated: CASSLFERTMVGDEQYF.

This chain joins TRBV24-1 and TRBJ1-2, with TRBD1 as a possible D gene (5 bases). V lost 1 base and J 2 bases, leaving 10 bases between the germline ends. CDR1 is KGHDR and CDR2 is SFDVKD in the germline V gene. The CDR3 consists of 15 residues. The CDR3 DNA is TGTGCCACCAGTGATTTTTACAGGTCCAACTATGGCTACACCTTC. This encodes CATSDFYRSNYGYTF.

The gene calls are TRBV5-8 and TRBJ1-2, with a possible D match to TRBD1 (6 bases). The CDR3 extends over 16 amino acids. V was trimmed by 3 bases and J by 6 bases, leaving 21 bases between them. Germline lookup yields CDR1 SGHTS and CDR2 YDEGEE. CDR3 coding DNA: TGTGCCAGCAGCTCGATCAGTAAACAGGGAGCAAATGGCTACACCTTC. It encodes CASSSISKQGANGYTF. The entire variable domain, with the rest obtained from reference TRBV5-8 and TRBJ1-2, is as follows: EAGVTQSPTHLIKTRGQQATLRCSPISGHTSVYWYQQALGLGLQFLLWYDEGEERNRGNFPPRFSGRQFPNYSSELNVNALELEDSALYLCASSSISKQGANGYTFGSGTRLTVV.

The CDR3: CAWSGQQEGYTF. Here the CDR3 DNA reads TGTGCCTGGAGTGGACAGCAGGAGGGCTACACCTTC. J is TRBJ1-2 and V is TRBV30, with a tentative D call TRBD1 (5 bases). Germline values: CDR1 GTSNPN, CDR2 SVGIG (reference sequence). This CDR3 has 12 residues. V lost 1 base to trimming and J lost 8 bases, with 11 bases between them.

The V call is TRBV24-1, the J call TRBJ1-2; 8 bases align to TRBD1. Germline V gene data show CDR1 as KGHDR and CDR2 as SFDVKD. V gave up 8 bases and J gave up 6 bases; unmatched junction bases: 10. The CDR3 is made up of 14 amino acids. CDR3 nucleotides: TGTGCCACCAATAATATCAGGGGGCTGGATGGCTACACCTTC. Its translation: CATNNIRGLDGYTF.

The CDR3 DNA sequence: TGTGCCAGCAGCCGGGTGGGACTGGGTGAGACCCAGTACTTC. This codes for CASSRVGLGETQYF. The chain employs TRBV9 and TRBJ2-5; the D gene is possibly TRBD2 (6 bases). Trimming took 4 bases from V and 5 from J, leaving 15 bases between them. Germline CDR1 is SGDLS and CDR2 is YYNGEE. The CDR3 has 14 residues.

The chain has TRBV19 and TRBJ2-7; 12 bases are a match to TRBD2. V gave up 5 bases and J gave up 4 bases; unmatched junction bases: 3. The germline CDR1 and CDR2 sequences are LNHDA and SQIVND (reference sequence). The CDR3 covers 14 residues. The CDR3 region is CASSPTSGGYEQYF. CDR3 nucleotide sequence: TGTGCCAGTAGTCCGACTAGCGGGGGATACGAGCAGTACTTC. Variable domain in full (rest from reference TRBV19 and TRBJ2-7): DGGITQSPKYLFRKEGQNVTLSCEQNLNHDAMYWYRQDPGQGLRLIYYSQIVNDFQKGDIAEGYSVSREKKESFPLTVTSAQKNPTAFYLCASSPTSGGYEQYFGPGTRLTVT.